The sequence of this T cell receptor (beta chain) was determined in a study of Graves' ophthalmopathy and Graves' hyperthyroidism. As for the study in general: Ahead of any treatment, peripheral blood was obtained at the initial diagnosis.

The germline V gene has CDR1 MDHEN and CDR2 SYDVKM. V was cut by 2 bases and J by 4 bases, with 5 bases left in between. This CDR3 is built from 12 residues. This clonotype has a count of ten or more. Ophthalmopathy donors were characterized by moderate-to-severe activity, CAS of at least 3, NOSPECS of at least 4, and duration under 3 months. Researchers turned away patients with other autoimmune diseases, uncontrolled infections, pregnancy or lactation. The PBMC fraction was derived from less than 11 ml of fresh peripheral blood. Transcripts of RNA were the source for amplifying TCR beta CDR3 regions. The library came from an HTBI-primed first-round RT-PCR and a second-round multiplex PCR. TCRdb ran MiXCR on the multiplex PCR reads and lists one entry per CDR3 protein. The sample has under 400,000 distinct CDR3 sequences, about a sixth seen once.

The TCR was taken from an adult man with Graves' ophthalmopathy. The rearrangement uses TRBV28 and TRBJ1-2; D remains unclear. The specimen sequenced was peripheral blood. The CDR3 loop is CASSLAAYGYTF. CDR3 nucleotides: TGTGCCAGCAGTTTAGCGGCCTATGGCTACACCTTC.